This TCR beta chain was observed in a study of cytomegalovirus exposure and HLA in healthy donors. Vbeta (60) and Jbeta (13) primers were used in the PCR. The assay was immunoSEQ multiplex PCR, and TCRdb's table has in-frame clones only and misses some. The data contain some 150,000 clones, roughly 9.7% of them singletons. Sequenced material: PBMCs. This clonotype was obtained from a man between 50 and 59 years old in good health and CMV-seronegative.

CDR3 loop: CASSYLTVPYEQYF. CDR3 nucleotides: TGTGCCAGCAGTTATCTTACAGTCCCCTACGAGCAGTACTTC. The chain combines TRBV28 with TRBJ2-7; no clear D. This CDR3 comprises 14 residues. Germline-derived CDR1 and CDR2 are MDHEN and SYDVKM. With 4 bases removed from V and 2 bases from J, the gap between germline ends came to 12 bases.